Described below is a single T cell receptor beta chain sequence and its context. Looked up from germline, CDR1 is LGHNA and CDR2 is YNFKEQ. The CDR3 runs to 12 residues. V lost 1 base and J lost 10, with 8 bases in between. The table came from immunoSEQ multiplex PCR; TCRdb's copy has only in-frame clones and leaves some out. This sample has 35,000 to 45,000 clones, with around 92% found just once. The data stem from a study of OX40 agonist ivuxolimab in advanced cancers. Overall study context: Enrollees could have had prior anti-PD-1, anti-PD-L1 or anti-CTLA-4 therapy, which roughly 40% had received.

At baseline, cycle 4 day 1, and cycle 7 day 1, blood was sampled. This clonotype was obtained from an adult with an advanced solid tumor such as melanoma, head and neck, liver or kidney cancer. Source: CD4+ or CD8+ T cells sorted from blood, taken in a trial of the OX40 agonist ivuxolimab. The chain couples TRBV4-2 to TRBJ2-1; D call uncertain. In DNA form, the CDR3 reads TGTGCCAGCAGCCAAGGCCCCACCGAGCAGTTCTTC. Translation gives CASSQGPTEQFF.